These 25 T cell receptor beta chains share one sample of origin, sequenced in a study of beta chain features in type 1 diabetes. Study-level points and caveats: Moderately but significantly shorter TCRB CDR3s were found in Type 1 diabetes patients in all four CD4+ subsets.

These TCRs are of unknown antigen specificity. What was sequenced were expressed TCRB transcripts, since all of the isolated RNA had been reverse transcribed. Here immunoSEQ multiplex PCR was the method, and the copy in TCRdb shows in-frame clones only, minus some. The sample comprises roughly 260,000 clones, 9.5% to 13% of which are singletons, and around 0.015% rests with the top ten. Sequencing was done on a sample of naive CD4+ T cells from blood. All receptors derive from a man younger than 45 with type 1 diabetes.

A few counts support this clone. The CDR3 spells CASSQDQGAGGYTF. In nucleotides, the CDR3 is TGTGCCAGCAGCCAAGATCAGGGGGCGGGTGGCTACACCTTC. V usage is TRBV4-2 and J usage is TRBJ1-2; 8 bases align to TRBD1. CDR3 size: 14 residues. The junction had 4 bases not matched to a gene; V was cut back by 0 bases and J by 7 bases. Germline CDR1 and CDR2: LGHNA and YNFKEQ.

Only a few counts were recorded for this clone. This sample includes further DNA sequences coding for the same CDR3. The chain joins TRBV9 to TRBJ2-5; 7 nucleotides align to TRBD2. With V trimmed by 2 bases and J by 2 bases, 3 bases remained unmatched. The germline gives CDR1 SGDLS, CDR2 YYNGEE. The CDR3 is 14 amino acids. In DNA, the CDR3 is TGTGCCAGCAGCGTTGGGACTACACAAGAGACCCAGTACTTC. It codes for CASSVGTTQETQYF.

The chain links TRBV7-9 to TRBJ2-1; 8 nucleotides agree with TRBD2. The CDR3 sequence is 12 residues long. CDR1 is SEHNR and CDR2 is FQNEAQ in the germline V gene (reference sequence). Losses at the gene ends were 5 bases for V and 13 bases for J; bases not matched to a gene: 7. The CDR3 sequence is CASSAGGALQFF. The CDR3 DNA reads TGTGCCAGCAGCGCGGGGGGAGCCCTCCAGTTCTTC.

The chain recombines TRBV7-2 with TRBJ2-5; no clear D. The CDR3 length is 13 residues. The germline V gene has CDR1 SGHTA and CDR2 FQGNSA. V lost 2 bases and J 2 bases, leaving 6 bases between the germline ends. The CDR3 sequence: CASSLTRQETQYF. The DNA for the CDR3 is TGTGCCAGCAGCTTAACCAGGCAAGAGACCCAGTACTTC.

Concerning this clone itself: Other DNA sequences from this sample encode an identical CDR3 as well. V and J are TRBV28 and TRBJ1-1, with a possible D match to TRBD1 (5 bases). Germline V gives CDR1 MDHEN, CDR2 SYDVKM. This CDR3 contains 11 residues. V was cut by 3 bases and J by 8 bases, with 7 bases left in between. The CDR3 DNA follows: TGTGCCAGCAGTTTGGGGCGGGAAGCTTTCTTT. It is translated as CASSLGREAFF.

The chain recombines TRBV5-1 with TRBJ2-1; 8 positions agree with TRBD2. This CDR3 contains 15 residues. From germline, CDR1 is SGHRS and CDR2 YFSETQ. With 4 bases clipped from V and 8 bases from J, the junction kept 11 bases outside the gene matches. The CDR3 spells CASSLSGGPTDEQFF. The CDR3 DNA follows: TGCGCCAGCAGCCTAAGCGGGGGCCCGACAGATGAGCAGTTCTTC.

This clone was counted only a few times. The chain links TRBV6-1 to TRBJ2-7; TRBD1 might be the D (5 bases). Germline-derived CDR1 and CDR2 are MNHNS and SASEGT. The germline V and J ends were trimmed by 7 bases and 5 bases, with 12 bases remaining between them. This CDR3 is 12 amino acids long. The CDR3 region has the DNA TGTGCCAGCAAGGGGCCACCCGACGAGCAGTACTTC. Translated: CASKGPPDEQYF.

This CDR3 is CASSIDGPASSYNEQFF. The CDR3 DNA sequence: TGTGCCAGTAGTATAGACGGTCCGGCTAGCTCCTACAATGAGCAGTTCTTC. The chain uses TRBV19 and TRBJ2-1; D ambiguous. CDR3 length: 17 residues. The germline V and J ends were trimmed by 0 bases and 0 bases, with 12 bases remaining between them. Looked up from germline, CDR1 is LNHDA and CDR2 is SQIVND (reference sequence).

The sample holds a few counts of this clone. The chain joins TRBV7-9 to TRBJ2-6; tentative D call: TRBD2 (5 bases). Germline-derived CDR1 and CDR2 are SEHNR and FQNEAQ (reference sequence). V was shortened by 5 bases and J by 0 bases, with 8 bases between the two germline ends. The length of the CDR3 is 15 residues. Written as DNA, the CDR3 is TGTGCCAGCAGCGAAACTAGCTCTGGGGCCAACGTCCTGACTTTC. The encoded protein is CASSETSSGANVLTF.

The chain recombines TRBV29-1 with TRBJ2-5; the match to TRBD2 covers 8 bases. Germline V gene sequence: CDR1 SQVTM, CDR2 ANQGSEA. The J segment lost 5 bases and the V segment lost 3 bases, leaving 11 bases of the junction unmatched. The CDR3 consists of 15 residues. The CDR3 DNA is TGCAGCGTTGATAAGGTGGCGGGGGGTCGGGAGACCCAGTACTTC. Protein product: CSVDKVAGGRETQYF.

The rearrangement links TRBV6-5 to TRBJ1-6; no clear D. The CDR3 is 13 residues long. In germline, CDR1 is MNHEY, CDR2 SVGAGI. The V and J ends lost 6 bases and 7 bases respectively, with 10 bases between them. CDR3 DNA: TGTGCCAGCAGCCCTCTAGCGAATTCACCCCTCCACTTT. This codes for CASSPLANSPLHF.

This clone was found a few times. The V and J genes are TRBV5-1 and TRBJ2-6, with 9 bases lining up with TRBD1. The V gene end was trimmed by 2 bases and the J gene end by 1 base; junction bases not matched to a gene: 7. Germline CDR1 and CDR2: SGHRS and YFSETQ. The CDR3 spans 18 residues. The DNA of the CDR3 is TGCGCCAGCAGCTTAATAACAGGGGGCTTGTCTGGGGCCAACGTCCTGACTTTC. Protein: CASSLITGGLSGANVLTF.

In this sample, this clone turned up a few times. The chain couples TRBV15 to TRBJ2-5; D remains unclear. Germline V lookup: CDR1 LNHNV, CDR2 YYDKDF (reference sequence). With 0 bases removed from V and 0 bases from J, the gap between germline ends came to 5 bases. The CDR3 sequence is 14 residues long. In DNA form, the CDR3 reads TGTGCCACCAGCAGAGACAGGAACCAAGAGACCCAGTACTTC. Translated, it gives CATSRDRNQETQYF. Looking up the rest from reference TRBV15 and TRBJ2-5 gives the full variable domain: DAMVIQNPRYQVTQFGKPVTLSCSQTLNHNVMYWYQQKSSQAPKLLFHYYDKDFNNEADTPDNFQSRRPNTSFCFLDIRSPGLGDTAMYLCATSRDRNQETQYFGPGTRLLVL.

This clone was picked up a small number of times. The rearrangement uses TRBV9 and TRBJ2-7; D might be TRBD2 (6 bases). The germline V gene has CDR1 SGDLS and CDR2 YYNGEE. The length of the CDR3 is 14 residues. Trimming stripped 7 bases from V and 2 bases from J, with 16 bases between. CDR3: CASSAGGAAYEQYF. CDR3 bases: TGTGCCAGCTCCGCTGGCGGGGCAGCCTACGAGCAGTACTTC.

This clone was observed a handful of times. This chain links TRBV5-4 with TRBJ1-1; 9 nucleotides match TRBD1. Germline lookup yields CDR1 SGHNT and CDR2 YYREEE (reference sequence). V shed 1 base and J 1 base; nucleotides not matched to a gene: 2. The CDR3 has 15 residues. The CDR3 loop is CASSLTGGGNTEAFF. In DNA, the CDR3 is TGTGCCAGCAGCTTGACAGGGGGCGGGAACACTGAAGCTTTCTTT.

This clone was found a few times. V is TRBV4-1 and J is TRBJ2-1; D may be TRBD1 (6 bases). V dropped 3 bases and J dropped 7 bases, with 19 bases sitting between them. The length of the CDR3 is 16 residues. Germline V gene sequence: CDR1 MGHRA, CDR2 YSYEKL. The CDR3: CASSQVGGAVGNEQFF. CDR3 nucleotides: TGCGCCAGCAGCCAGGTAGGGGGAGCCGTTGGGAATGAGCAGTTCTTC.

This chain uses TRBV7-9 with TRBJ2-3, with D perhaps matching TRBD1 (6 bases). Germline lookup yields CDR1 SEHNR and CDR2 FQNEAQ (reference sequence). V was pared by 2 bases and J by 11 bases, with 23 bases between. This CDR3 has 16 residues. Here the CDR3 reads CASSLTYRDRTVEQYF. The DNA of the CDR3 is TGTGCCAGCAGCTTAACATACAGGGATCGGACTGTTGAGCAGTATTTT.

This clone was recorded a few times. The chain links TRBV5-6 to TRBJ2-3, with TRBD1 matching over 11 bases. The germline V gene encodes CDR1 SGHDT and CDR2 YYEEEE. This CDR3 has 12 amino acids. The V gene end was trimmed by 3 bases and the J gene end by 9 bases; junction bases not matched to a gene: 0. CDR3: CASSWDRGTQYF. Here the CDR3 DNA reads TGTGCCAGCAGCTGGGACAGGGGGACGCAGTATTTT.

This clone was counted only a few times. The chain couples TRBV5-1 to TRBJ2-5, with 8 nucleotides matching TRBD2. Germline loops: CDR1 SGHRS, CDR2 YFSETQ. The CDR3 loop spans 16 amino acids. With 2 bases clipped from V and 5 bases from J, the junction kept 11 bases outside the gene matches. CDR3 sequence reads: CASSLESGGFFETQYF. CDR3 sequence (DNA): TGCGCCAGCAGCTTAGAGAGCGGGGGTTTCTTTGAGACCCAGTACTTC.

As concerns this clone: In the same sample, other DNA sequences code for this CDR3. CDR3 bases: TGTGCCAGCAGCTTTAGCGGCACAGATACGCAGTATTTT. Its translation is CASSFSGTDTQYF. J is TRBJ2-3 and V is TRBV7-9; TRBD2 is a possible D gene (5 bases). This CDR3 is 13 amino acids long. The germline CDR1 and CDR2 sequences are SEHNR and FQNEAQ (reference sequence). The germline V and J ends were trimmed by 3 bases and 1 base, with 5 bases remaining between them.

The chain couples TRBV4-3 to TRBJ2-1; TRBD1 matches 7 bases. The germline V gene encodes CDR1 LGHNA and CDR2 YSLEER. The CDR3 is 15 residues long. V gave up 4 bases and J gave up 6 bases; unmatched junction bases: 9. The CDR3 region has the DNA TGCGCCAGCAGCCTAAATCGAGGGGGCCCCAATGAGCAGTTCTTC. Its protein product is CASSLNRGGPNEQFF.

This clone was detected only a few times. CDR3 DNA: TGTGCCAGCAGGCGGGATACGCAGTATTTT. Translating gives CASRRDTQYF. The chain is built from TRBV2 and TRBJ2-3; D is unresolved. The CDR3 has 10 amino acids. Germline values: CDR1 SNHLY, CDR2 FYNNEI. The germline V and J ends were trimmed by 6 bases and 6 bases, with 4 bases remaining between them.

This sequence joins TRBV6-5 and TRBJ2-3; no reliable D call. Trimming took off 2 bases at V and 3 bases at J, with 6 bases between the two ends. This CDR3 is 13 amino acids long. Germline V lookup: CDR1 MNHEY, CDR2 SVGAGI. DNA of the CDR3: TGTGCCAGCAGTTACGAGGCGACAGATACGCAGTATTTT. Residues: CASSYEATDTQYF.

The CDR3 reads CASSQEAGPTTYGYTF. CDR3 coding DNA: TGCGCCAGCAGCCAAGAGGCAGGGCCTACGACTTATGGCTACACCTTC. The chain combines TRBV4-3 with TRBJ1-2; tentative D call: TRBD1 (5 bases). V dropped 0 bases and J dropped 5 bases, with 16 bases sitting between them. The CDR3 length is 16 residues. Per germline, CDR1 LGHNA and CDR2 YSLEER.

The V and J genes are TRBV18 and TRBJ1-6; D perhaps matches TRBD1 (6 bases). Trimming cost V 3 bases and J 8 bases, with 11 bases left between them. The CDR3 runs to 14 residues. Per germline, CDR1 KGHSH and CDR2 LQKENI. CDR3 residues: CASSPEQGDSPLHF. The CDR3 coding sequence is TGTGCCAGCTCACCGGAACAGGGTGATTCACCCCTCCACTTT.